This paragraph covers one T cell receptor (beta chain) sequence. Antigen unknown. These data belong to a study of cytomegalovirus exposure and HLA in healthy donors. Germline lookup yields CDR1 SGHNT and CDR2 YENEEA. V lost 3 bases to trimming and J lost 5 bases, with 16 bases between them. CDR3 size: 15 residues. The study ran its PCR with 60 Vbeta and 13 Jbeta primers. Only in-frame clones appear in the TCRdb table, and some are missing; sequencing was by immunoSEQ multiplex PCR. This sample carries some 130,000 clones, approximately 61% of them seen once, and the ten largest clones take approximately 1.6%. General study results and limits: Donors belonging to an Asian-associated ancestry cluster reportedly showed fewer N-insertions in productive TCRs than the 666-donor mean, according to what a later analysis found. Previous analysis showed most TCR beta V segments were productive about 87% or about 30% of the time. Later on, a genetic analysis was performed. It linked a missense variant in DCLRE1C with V- and J-gene trimming of TCR beta.

Everyone who donated was a healthy bone marrow donor. Sequenced: PBMCs. The TCR comes from a human donor in good health. The chain couples TRBV11-3 to TRBJ1-1; D is perhaps TRBD1 (6 bases). This CDR3 reads CASSFDGRGSTEAFF. CDR3 DNA: TGTGCCAGCAGCTTCGACGGCAGGGGAAGTACTGAAGCTTTCTTT.